The T cell receptor beta chain described here comes from a study of neurological immune-mediated disorders. Study overall: The disease course was relapsing-remitting in 31 and secondary progressive in about 9% of the 34 multiple sclerosis patients.

The V segment lost 6 bases and the J segment 0 bases; nucleotides outside the gene matches: 7. The CDR3 loop spans 16 amino acids. The cDNA was produced through 5'RACE with 10-nucleotide random UMIs. TCRdb passed the 5' RACE reads through MiXCR, listing each CDR3 protein once. The table lists about 46,000 distinct CDR3 sequences, under 3.5% of them singletons. This clonotype was detected ten times or more. The chain combines TRBV12-3 or TRBV12-4 with TRBJ2-3, with 9 bases aligning to TRBD2. Sample: PBMCs. The receptor was isolated from a woman aged 50 to 65 with multiple sclerosis. The CDR3 DNA follows: TGTGCCAGCAGGAGAGCGGGGGGCTCTAGCACAGATACGCAGTATTTT. It is translated as CASRRAGGSSTDTQYF.